The rows below give T cell receptor beta chains drawn from one sample of a study of blood T cell repertoires in COVID-19. Only in-frame clones appear in the TCRdb table, and some are missing; sequencing was by immunoSEQ multiplex PCR. The table includes around 250,000 clones, about 90% detected once. Source material: PBMCs or T cells enriched from blood (not recorded which). The receptor set was obtained from a woman in her thirties with acute COVID-19. Each CDR3 is given with its conserved first and last residue. A D gene is named only where the DNA matches it firmly. Only part of the rows carry a size: once, few, many, or a class if the clone is expanded.

NA,TRBD2,TRBV4-1,TRBJ2-1,TGCGCCAGCAGCCAAGACCCGGGACTAGCGGGAAAGGCTGAGCAGTTCTTC,CASSQDPGLAGKAEQFF
NA,TRBD2,TRBV7-3,TRBJ2-3,TGTGCCAGCAGCTCCCGACTAGCGGGCAACACGATGGATACGCAGTATTTT,CASSSRLAGNTMDTQYF
few,TRBD1,TRBV28,TRBJ1-4,TGTGCCAGCAGTCCCTCCGGGACAGAGTATGAAAAACTGTTTTTT,CASSPSGTEYEKLFF
NA,NA,TRBV2,TRBJ2-3,TGTGCCGGCGGACTAGGGGGGCCAGATACGCAGTATTTT,CAGGLGGPDTQYF
NA,NA,TRBV12-3/TRBV12-4,TRBJ2-5,TGTGCCAGCAGTTTGAGAGGGGGAGAGACCCAGTACTTC,CASSLRGGETQYF
few,NA,TRBV6-6,TRBJ1-1,TGTGCCAGCAGTGTTCAGAACACTGAAGCTTTCTTT,CASSVQNTEAFF
NA,NA,TRBV5-6,TRBJ2-7,TGTGCCAGCAGCTTACGGGGAGAAACCTACGAGCAGTACTTC,CASSLRGETYEQYF
NA,NA,TRBV2,TRBJ2-3,TGTGCCAGCATGGCGGGCGGTTTTAGCACAGATACGCAGTATTTT,CASMAGGFSTDTQYF
NA,NA,TRBV28,TRBJ2-5,TGTGCCAGCAGTTTAGGCCAGGGAGGTCGGCAGACCCAGTACTTC,CASSLGQGGRQTQYF
NA,TRBD2,TRBV6-5,TRBJ2-2,TGTGCCAGCAGTCCTAGCGGGAGTCGAACCGGGGAGCTGTTTTTT,CASSPSGSRTGELFF
NA,NA,TRBV7-9,TRBJ1-1,TGTGCCAGCAGCTTAGGGGAGGGCACTGAAGCTTTCTTT,CASSLGEGTEAFF
few,TRBD1,TRBV6-2/TRBV6-3,TRBJ2-7,TGTGCCAGCAGTCTGGGACAGCCCTACGAGCAGTACTTC,CASSLGQPYEQYF
NA,TRBD2,TRBV3-1/TRBV3-2,TRBJ2-7,TGTGCCAGCAGCCAGCCGGGACTAGCGATACACGAGCAGTACTTC,CASSQPGLAIHEQYF
NA,TRBD2,TRBV7-3,TRBJ2-1,TGTGCCAGCAGCCCCCTACCCGGGACTAGTTCCCTTAATGAGCAGTTCTTC,CASSPLPGTSSLNEQFF
NA,TRBD1,TRBV27,TRBJ1-5,TGTGCCAGCAGTTTGGGACAGGGGCTTCAGCCCCAGCATTTT,CASSLGQGLQPQHF
NA,NA,TRBV7-7,TRBJ1-5,TGTGCCAGCAGTTCCCAACGCGGTTCAACAGGGTCTCAGCCCCAGCATTTT,CASSSQRGSTGSQPQHF
NA,NA,TRBV6-2/TRBV6-3,TRBJ1-2,TGTGCCAGCAGTCACATCTATGGCTACACCTTC,CASSHIYGYTF
few,NA,TRBV3-1/TRBV3-2,TRBJ1-1,TGTGCCAGCAGCCAACCAGGGCGCACTGAAGCTTTCTTT,CASSQPGRTEAFF
NA,NA,TRBV19,TRBJ1-5,TGTGCCAGTAGTATCAGTTATTGGAGTCAGCCCCAGCATTTT,CASSISYWSQPQHF
NA,NA,TRBV27,TRBJ2-7,TGTGCCAGCAGTTTCCTTAGGGACACCCTGGGGGAGCAGTACTTC,CASSFLRDTLGEQYF
once,NA,TRBV27,TRBJ1-2,TGTGCCAGCAGCTTCTCCGACTTTGGAGGTAGCTATGGCTACACCTTC,CASSFSDFGGSYGYTF
NA,TRBD1,TRBV7-9,TRBJ1-2,TGTGCCAGCAGCTCCGGACAGGGGGCGAGTGGCTACACCTTC,CASSSGQGASGYTF
NA,NA,TRBV7-9,TRBJ2-1,TGTGCCAGCAGCTTGAACAACTACAATGAGCAGTTCTTC,CASSLNNYNEQFF
few,NA,TRBV3-1/TRBV3-2,TRBJ1-1,TGTGCCAGCTGCCGGAGGGGAGGGGACACTGAAGCTTTCTTT,CASCRRGGDTEAFF
NA,TRBD2,TRBV7-7,TRBJ2-1,TGTGCCAGCAGCCCCCGAGGACTAGCGGGAGCCGATGAGCAGTTCTTC,CASSPRGLAGADEQFF
NA,NA,TRBV12-3/TRBV12-4,TRBJ2-7,TGTGCCAGCAGTGAAACAGGGATCCACGAGCAGTACTTC,CASSETGIHEQYF
NA,TRBD1,TRBV19,TRBJ2-1,TGTGCCAGTACCCCGGGACAGAACAATGAGCAGTTCTTC,CASTPGQNNEQFF
NA,TRBD1,TRBV11-2,TRBJ1-2,TGTGCCAGCAGCCCCATTCCGGGACAGGGGGCTAATGGCTACACCTTC,CASSPIPGQGANGYTF
NA,TRBD1,TRBV19,TRBJ1-5,TGTGCCAGTAGTTGGGACAGGGACCAGCCCCAGCATTTT,CASSWDRDQPQHF
once,TRBD2,TRBV7-2,TRBJ2-1,TGTGCCAGCAGCTTAGAGGGTTATAGCGGGGATAACCTTTACAATGAGCAGTTCTTC,CASSLEGYSGDNLYNEQFF
NA,TRBD1,TRBV7-8,TRBJ1-2,TGTGCCAGCAGCTTAGCGCCGGGACAGGGAAAGATGCATGGCTACACCTTC,CASSLAPGQGKMHGYTF
NA,TRBD2,TRBV11-3,TRBJ2-1,TGTGCCAGCAGCGGTCTAGCGGATTACAATGAGCAGTTCTTC,CASSGLADYNEQFF
NA,TRBD1,TRBV3-1/TRBV3-2,TRBJ1-1,TGTGCCAGCAGCCAAGTGGCCAGGGGGCTGGAAACTTTCTTT,CASSQVARGLETFF
NA,NA,TRBV19,TRBJ1-2,TGTGCCAGTAGAAACGGGGGGAGCTATGGCTACACCTTC,CASRNGGSYGYTF
NA,NA,TRBV19,TRBJ1-5,TGTGCCAGTAGAAGGGCGGGGGGCCTAGGACAGCCCCAGCATTTT,CASRRAGGLGQPQHF
NA,TRBD2,TRBV19,TRBJ2-1,TGTGCCAGTACCCAGGCGGGGACTAGCGGTAAGAATGAGCAGTTCTTC,CASTQAGTSGKNEQFF
NA,TRBD1,TRBV28,TRBJ1-2,TGTGCCACCGAGGGACAGCCGGCTAACTATGGCTACACCTTC,CATEGQPANYGYTF
NA,NA,TRBV28,TRBJ2-4,TGTGCCAGTACAACCCTAGGGGGAGGGTTGCACATTCAGTACTTC,CASTTLGGGLHIQYF
NA,NA,TRBV7-9,TRBJ1-4,TGTGCCAGCAGCCGGGGGGCATTAACTAATGAAAAACTGTTTTTT,CASSRGALTNEKLFF
NA,TRBD2,TRBV5-4,TRBJ2-7,TGTGCCAGCAGCTTGGCTCGGTCCGGGAGGGGTGAGCAGTACTTC,CASSLARSGRGEQYF
NA,NA,TRBV6-5,TRBJ2-7,TGTGCCAGCAGTTACGCCTACTATTCCAGCTCCTACGAGCAGTACTTC,CASSYAYYSSSYEQYF
NA,TRBD1,TRBV6-5,TRBJ2-5,TGTGCCAGCAGTTACGGTCTGGGACAGGGATCAGAGACCCAGTACTTC,CASSYGLGQGSETQYF
NA,TRBD1,TRBV11-3,TRBJ1-3,TGTGCCAGCAGGACGACCGGACAGGGGGAGAACACCATATATTTT,CASRTTGQGENTIYF
NA,TRBD2,TRBV30,TRBJ2-3,TGTGCCTGGAGTATACCGGGACTAGCGGGCACAGATACGCAGTATTTT,CAWSIPGLAGTDTQYF
NA,NA,TRBV21-1,TRBJ1-5,TGTGCCAGCAGCAATCCACCCTCCTTACTGACGGACACCAATCAGCCCCAGCATTTT,CASSNPPSLLTDTNQPQHF
NA,TRBD1,TRBV10-1,TRBJ2-3,TGCGCCAGCAGTGAGACGACGGGACAGGGAGGAGCAGATACGCAGTATTTT,CASSETTGQGGADTQYF
NA,TRBD2,TRBV4-2,TRBJ2-3,TGTGCCAGCAGCCCAGTGGGGGGAGGGCCCCCAGATACGCAGTATTTT,CASSPVGGGPPDTQYF
NA,NA,TRBV19,TRBJ1-6,TGTGCCAGTAGTATAGTCTCCGGACAGCGCTTGAAGGATTCACCCCTCCACTTT,CASSIVSGQRLKDSPLHF
NA,TRBD2,TRBV7-6,TRBJ2-1,TGTGCCAGCAGCCTGACTAGCGGGAGTTCGAATGAGCAGTTCTTC,CASSLTSGSSNEQFF
NA,NA,TRBV27,TRBJ1-1,TGTGCCAGCATCTTGGGCAGAGAAGCTTTCTTT,CASILGREAFF
NA,TRBD2,TRBV19,TRBJ2-3,TGTGCCAGTAGTTTTTACCTAGCGGGAGTAACAGATACGCAGTATTTT,CASSFYLAGVTDTQYF
NA,NA,TRBV5-8,TRBJ2-7,TGTGCCAGCTTAGTTAGATGGCAGGGAGGAGCCGAGCAGTACTTC,CASLVRWQGGAEQYF